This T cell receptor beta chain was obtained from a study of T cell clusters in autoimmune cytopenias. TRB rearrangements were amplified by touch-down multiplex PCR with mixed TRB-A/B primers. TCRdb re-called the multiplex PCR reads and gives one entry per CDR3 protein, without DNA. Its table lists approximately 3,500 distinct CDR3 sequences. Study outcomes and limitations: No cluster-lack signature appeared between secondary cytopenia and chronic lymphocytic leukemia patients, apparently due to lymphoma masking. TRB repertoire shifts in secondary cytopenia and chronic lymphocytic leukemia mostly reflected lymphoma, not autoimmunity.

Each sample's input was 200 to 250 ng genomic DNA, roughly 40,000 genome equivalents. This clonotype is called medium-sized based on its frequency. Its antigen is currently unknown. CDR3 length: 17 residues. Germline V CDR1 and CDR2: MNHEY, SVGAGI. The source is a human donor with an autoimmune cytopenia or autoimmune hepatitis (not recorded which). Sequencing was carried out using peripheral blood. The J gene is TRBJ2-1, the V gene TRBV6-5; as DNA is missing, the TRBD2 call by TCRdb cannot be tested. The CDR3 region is CASSSGTSGAHYNEQFF.